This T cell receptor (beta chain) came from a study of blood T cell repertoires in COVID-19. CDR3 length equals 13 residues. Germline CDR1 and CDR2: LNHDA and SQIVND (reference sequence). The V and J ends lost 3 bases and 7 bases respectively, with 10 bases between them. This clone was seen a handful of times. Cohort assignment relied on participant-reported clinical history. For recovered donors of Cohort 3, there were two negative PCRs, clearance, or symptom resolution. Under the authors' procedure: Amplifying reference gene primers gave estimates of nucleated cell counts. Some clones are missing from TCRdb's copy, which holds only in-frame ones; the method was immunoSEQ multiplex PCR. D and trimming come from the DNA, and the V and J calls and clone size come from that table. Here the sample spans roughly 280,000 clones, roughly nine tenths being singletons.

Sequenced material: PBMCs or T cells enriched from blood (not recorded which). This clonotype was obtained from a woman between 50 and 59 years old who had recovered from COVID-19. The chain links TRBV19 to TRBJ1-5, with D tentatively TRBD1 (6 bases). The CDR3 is CASSITGRQPQHF. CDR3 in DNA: TGTGCCAGTAGTATTACAGGGCGGCAGCCCCAGCATTTT.